This passage covers 20 T cell receptor beta chains from one sample sequenced in a study of CD8+CD57+ T cells in acquired aplastic anemia. For CDR3 and TCR beta VDJ profiling, genomic DNA was the template used. Via MiXCR, TCRdb re-called the reads, giving one row per CDR3 protein. The repertoire includes 150,000 to 200,000 distinct CDR3 sequences, approximately 43% of them detected once, and 0.8% to 1.1% sits in the top ten. Source material: sorted CD4+, CD8+, or CD8+CD57+ T cells (not recorded which) from PBMCs. The receptor source for this set is a human donor in good health.

The genes are TRBV11-2 and TRBJ2-7; D remains ambiguous. Trimming shortened V by 0 bases and J by 0 bases, and 9 bases separated the two germline ends. This CDR3 region has 15 residues. The germline CDR1 and CDR2 sequences are SGHAT and FQNNGV. CDR3 coding DNA: TGTGCCAGCAGCTTAGACCCCAGACCCTCCTACGAGCAGTACTTC. It is translated as CASSLDPRPSYEQYF. Full variable domain (missing parts from reference TRBV11-2 and TRBJ2-7): EAGVAQSPRYKIIEKRQSVAFWCNPISGHATLYWYQQILGQGPKLLIQFQNNGVVDDSQLPKDRFSAERLKGVDSTLKIQPAKLEDSAVYLCASSLDPRPSYEQYFGPGTRLTVT.

The rearrangement uses TRBV18 and TRBJ1-4; D is uncertain. The germline CDR1 and CDR2 sequences are KGHSH and LQKENI. This CDR3 spans 15 amino acids. Trimming cost V 4 bases and J 3 bases, with 12 bases left between them. The CDR3 reads CASSLMGFANEKLFF. The DNA for the CDR3 is TGTGCCAGCTCACTAATGGGGTTTGCTAATGAAAAACTGTTTTTT.

This clonotype was picked up many times. This chain connects TRBV14 to TRBJ1-4; D is unclear. Germline-derived CDR1 and CDR2 are SGHDN and FVKESK. The CDR3 is 14 amino acids. Trimming removed 3 bases from V and 4 bases from J, with 9 bases in between. Written as DNA, the CDR3 is TGTGCCAGCAGCCAGTCCCAATATAATGAAAAACTGTTTTTT. It specifies CASSQSQYNEKLFF.

This clonotype has more than one count but fewer than ten. The rearrangement links TRBV28 to TRBJ1-5; D unresolved. The germline gives CDR1 MDHEN, CDR2 SYDVKM. Trimming shortened V by 10 bases and J by 14 bases, and 9 bases separated the two germline ends. The CDR3 is 8 residues long. CDR3 amino acids: CATSWEHF. CDR3 DNA sequence: TGTGCCACCAGCTGGGAGCATTTT.

The chain couples TRBV11-2 to TRBJ2-5, with D unresolved. The CDR3 runs 15 residues. V shed 2 bases and J shed 1 base, with 11 bases lying between them. The germline V gene encodes CDR1 SGHAT and CDR2 FQNNGV. Here the CDR3 reads CASSLFSRVQETQYF. The CDR3, as DNA: TGTGCCAGCAGCTTATTTAGCAGAGTCCAAGAGACCCAGTACTTC.

The chain joins TRBV24-1 to TRBJ2-1, with 9 bases identical to TRBD1. After removal of 4 bases from V and 2 bases from J, the junction contained 5 bases not matched to a gene. CDR3 length: 16 amino acids. Germline V gives CDR1 KGHDR, CDR2 SFDVKD. In DNA, the CDR3 is TGTGCCACCAGTGACCGGACAGGGGTCCCCTACAATGAGCAGTTCTTC. This codes for CATSDRTGVPYNEQFF.

This clonotype qualifies as medium-sized (0.01 to 0.1%). CDR3 coding DNA: TGTGCCAGCGGCCGAGCCGAGCAGTACTTC. This codes for CASGRAEQYF. The rearrangement joins TRBV6-1 to TRBJ2-7; D gene uncertain. V shed 8 bases and J shed 6 bases, with 8 bases lying between them. CDR1 and CDR2 (germline): MNHNS, SASEGT. The CDR3 covers 10 residues.

This clonotype was picked up many times. This sequence joins TRBV7-2 and TRBJ2-1; 11 bases are shared with TRBD2. V was clipped by 3 bases and J by 3 bases; unmatched bases: 4. The CDR3 spans 16 residues. Germline values: CDR1 SGHTA, CDR2 FQGNSA. In DNA form, the CDR3 reads TGTGCCAGCAGCTTGACCGGGACTAGCGGCTACAATGAGCAGTTCTTC. Its protein product is CASSLTGTSGYNEQFF.

The genes are TRBV7-9 and TRBJ1-1; 7 bases align to TRBD1. The germline V gene has CDR1 SEHNR and CDR2 FQNEAQ (reference sequence). The CDR3 is made up of 13 amino acids. V lost 5 bases to trimming and J lost 8 bases; unmatched junction nucleotides: 8. The DNA for the CDR3 is TGTGCCAGCAGCCCCCCGGGACAGTCCGAAGCTTTCTTT. It is translated as CASSPPGQSEAFF.

This clonotype occurred many times. J is TRBJ2-6 and V is TRBV12-3 or TRBV12-4, with D maybe TRBD1 (6 bases). The CDR3 length is 11 residues. Trimming stripped 7 bases from V and 13 bases from J, with 11 bases between. CDR3 sequence reads: CASTADRVLTF. For the CDR3, the DNA is TGTGCCAGCACCGCCGACAGGGTCCTGACTTTC.

The sample holds many counts of this clonotype. This rearrangement joins TRBV10-1 to TRBJ2-3; D not resolved. Germline CDR1 reads WNHNN; CDR2 reads SYGVQD (reference sequence). Trimming removed 6 bases at V and 2 bases at J, with 15 bases between. The CDR3 consists of 15 residues. The CDR3 sequence is CASSYPDTLTDTQYF. The CDR3 DNA reads as TGCGCCAGCAGCTATCCTGATACCCTCACAGATACGCAGTATTTT.

This clonotype has only a few counts. The chain combines TRBV10-1 with TRBJ2-7; D may be TRBD1 (6 bases). From germline, CDR1 is WNHNN and CDR2 SYGVQD (reference sequence). The CDR3 contains 11 residues. V lost 6 bases and J lost 6, with 9 bases in between. This CDR3 is CASSTGFEQYF. CDR3 bases: TGCGCCAGCAGCACAGGGTTCGAGCAGTACTTC.

This chain uses TRBV7-8 with TRBJ2-7, with D uncertain. The V gene lost 6 bases and the J gene lost 0 bases, with 9 bases spanning the gap. CDR1 is SGHVS and CDR2 is FQNEAQ in the germline V gene. The length of the CDR3 is 13 residues. CDR3 DNA: TGTGCCAGCAGTTTTGAATACTCCTACGAGCAGTACTTC. The encoded protein is CASSFEYSYEQYF.

Only a few counts were recorded for this clonotype. V is TRBV4-1 and J is TRBJ1-2; D is uncertain. V was clipped by 1 base and J by 4 bases, with 25 bases between them. The CDR3 has 19 amino acids. Germline V gene sequence: CDR1 MGHRA, CDR2 YSYEKL. The CDR3 region has the DNA TGCGCCAGCAGCCAAGGGCGCGGCCAACCTCTTCTATCCGGCTATGGCTACACCTTC. It codes for CASSQGRGQPLLSGYGYTF.

At least ten counts were recorded for this clonotype. The J gene is TRBJ2-5, the V gene TRBV12-3 or TRBV12-4; a weak D match, TRBD1 (7 bases). This CDR3 region has 15 residues. Trimming cost V 2 bases and J 4 bases, with 14 bases left between them. The CDR3 sequence is CASSLQGGEGETQYF. CDR3 bases: TGTGCCAGCAGTTTACAGGGGGGAGAAGGAGAGACCCAGTACTTC.

The rearrangement links TRBV10-3 to TRBJ1-5; weak D call: TRBD1 (5 bases). Between the trimmed V and J ends, which lost 8 bases and 2 bases, there was a span of 10 bases. The length of the CDR3 is 13 residues. Germline V gene lookup returns CDR1 ENHRY and CDR2 SYGVKD. CDR3 residues: CAIRGDRNQPQHF. The CDR3 DNA is TGTGCCATCCGCGGGGACCGCAATCAGCCCCAGCATTTT.

This clonotype was found many times. The chain links TRBV7-2 to TRBJ1-1, with D unresolved. Between the trimmed V and J ends, which lost 4 bases and 8 bases, there was a span of 20 bases. The CDR3 covers 15 residues. The germline CDR1 and CDR2 sequences are SGHTA and FQGNSA. This CDR3 reads CASSSARARPWEAFF. The CDR3 DNA reads TGTGCCAGCAGCTCCGCTCGGGCCCGACCTTGGGAAGCTTTCTTT.

This clonotype was seen at least ten times. CDR3 nucleotides: TGTGCCAGCAGCTTGGGACGGTGGGTCTACGAGCAGTACTTC. Its translation is CASSLGRWVYEQYF. This chain uses TRBV7-8 with TRBJ2-7, with D perhaps assigned TRBD1 or TRBD2 (5 bases each). Trimming shortened V by 3 bases and J by 3 bases, and 12 bases separated the two germline ends. This CDR3 is built from 14 residues. Germline V gene sequence: CDR1 SGHVS, CDR2 FQNEAQ.

This clonotype was seen at least ten times. This rearrangement joins TRBV6-5 to TRBJ2-7, with 11 bases identical to TRBD2. Germline V CDR1 and CDR2: MNHEY, SVGAGI. The CDR3 sequence is 16 residues long. The V segment lost 0 bases and the J segment 2 bases; nucleotides outside the gene matches: 3. The CDR3 loop reads CASSYSVAGGTYEQYF. CDR3 nucleotide sequence: TGTGCCAGCAGTTACTCAGTAGCGGGGGGGACCTACGAGCAGTACTTC.

This clonotype was counted at least ten times. The J gene is TRBJ2-7, the V gene TRBV7-9; D call uncertain. The V end lost 2 bases, the J end lost 0 bases, and 8 bases lay between the germline ends. This CDR3 region has 14 residues. Germline loops: CDR1 SEHNR, CDR2 FQNEAQ (reference sequence). The CDR3 region has the DNA TGTGCCAGCAGCTTAAATAGGGTCTCCTACGAGCAGTACTTC. Translated, it gives CASSLNRVSYEQYF. Full variable domain (remainder filled in from reference TRBV7-9 and TRBJ2-7): DTGVSQNPRHKITKRGQNVTFRCDPISEHNRLYWYRQTLGQGPEFLTYFQNEAQLEKSRLLSDRFSAERPKGSFSTLEIQRTEQGDSAMYLCASSLNRVSYEQYFGPGTRLTVT.